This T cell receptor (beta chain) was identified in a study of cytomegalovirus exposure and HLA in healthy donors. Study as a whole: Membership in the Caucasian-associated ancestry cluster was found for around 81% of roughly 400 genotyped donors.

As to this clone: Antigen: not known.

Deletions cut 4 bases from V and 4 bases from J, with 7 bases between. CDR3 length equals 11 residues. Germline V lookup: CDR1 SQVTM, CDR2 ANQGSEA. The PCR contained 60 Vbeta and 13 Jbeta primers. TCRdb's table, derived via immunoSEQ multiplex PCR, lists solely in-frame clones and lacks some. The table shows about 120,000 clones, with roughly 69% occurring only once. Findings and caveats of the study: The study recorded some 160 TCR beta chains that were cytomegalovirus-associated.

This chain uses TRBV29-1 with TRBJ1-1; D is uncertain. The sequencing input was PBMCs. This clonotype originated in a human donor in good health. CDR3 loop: CSVAITTEAFF. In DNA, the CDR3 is TGCAGCGTTGCTATCACCACTGAAGCTTTCTTT.